Within the sample, the clone carrying this T cell receptor beta chain is medium-sized (0.01 to 0.1%). Its antigen is undetermined. Data came from immunoSEQ multiplex PCR; TCRdb stores just in-frame clones and leaves some out. Altogether approximately 6,000 clones are present, roughly a quarter being singletons, with the ten largest covering 8.1%. This sample is drawn from a study of sequential checkpoint blockade in melanoma. Study-level results: For nivolumab-first patients, baseline tumor clonality was associated with response. About 30 times likelier clinical benefit followed increased tumor T-cell fraction and clonality.

The germline V gene encodes CDR1 SGHNT and CDR2 YENEEA. The CDR3 is 14 residues long. Trimming left V 8 bases short and J 1 base short, with 14 bases between. Noted treatment: randomized to nivolumab then ipilimumab (arm A) or the reverse (arm B). The material sequenced was tumor tissue (inferred from file names), taken from a patient given nivolumab and ipilimumab in sequence. The clonotype comes from a human donor with melanoma. This chain links TRBV11-3 with TRBJ1-1, with TRBD1 as a possible D gene (5 bases). The DNA of the CDR3 is TGTGCCAGCTGTGCCGGGGCCTCGAACACTGAAGCTTTCTTT. This gives the protein CASCAGASNTEAFF.